Following are 9 T cell receptor beta chains from one sample sequenced in a study of control samples from healthy donors and cancer patients. Profiled with immunoSEQ multiplex PCR; TCRdb holds only in-frame clones, not every one. This table holds 74,000 or so clones, around 91% found once. The sequencing input was blood. Receptors originate from a man between 45 and 60 years old in good health.

The chain employs TRBV19 and TRBJ2-7; 9 bases line up with TRBD2. J lost 2 bases, V lost 6 bases, and 14 bases had no gene match. CDR1 is LNHDA, CDR2 SQIVND, per germline (reference sequence). The CDR3 sequence is 17 residues long. The CDR3 loop reads CASRGQRGAGAPYEQYF. The CDR3 region has the DNA TGTGCCAGTAGAGGACAGCGGGGGGCAGGGGCTCCCTACGAGCAGTACTTC.

This clone was recorded once. The chain couples TRBV19 to TRBJ2-1; D not resolved. Trimming pared 6 bases from V and 3 bases from J, leaving 18 bases between. Germline V CDR1 and CDR2: LNHDA, SQIVND (reference sequence). The CDR3 has 16 residues. The CDR3: CASSPSWWANYNEQFF. Here the CDR3 DNA reads TGTGCCAGTAGCCCCTCCTGGTGGGCAAACTACAATGAGCAGTTCTTC.

The CDR3 region has the DNA TGTGCCAGCAGCTCACAGGGATCGTTCACCGGGGAGCTGTTTTTT. This codes for CASSSQGSFTGELFF. The chain combines TRBV11-3 with TRBJ2-2; tentative D call: TRBD1 (6 bases). The ends were cut back, 4 bases at V and 4 bases at J, with 13 bases in the middle. Germline CDR1 reads SGHNT; CDR2 reads YENEEA. The CDR3 is 15 amino acids.

The V call is TRBV20-1, the J call TRBJ2-2; D not resolved. This CDR3 has 14 residues. The germline V gene has CDR1 DFQATT and CDR2 SNEGSKA (reference sequence). Trimming pared 3 bases from V and 5 bases from J, leaving 13 bases between. The CDR3 reads CSASPQVETGELFF. The CDR3 nucleotides are TGCAGTGCTAGTCCCCAGGTGGAGACCGGGGAGCTGTTTTTT.

The chain uses TRBV11-2 and TRBJ2-7, with D possibly being TRBD1 (6 bases). Germline lookup yields CDR1 SGHAT and CDR2 FQNNGV. CDR3 length equals 14 residues. Trimming stripped 5 bases from V and 3 bases from J, with 14 bases between. CDR3 DNA: TGTGCCAGCAGCAAAACCGGGACAAACTACGAGCAGTACTTC. It yields the protein CASSKTGTNYEQYF.

This sequence joins TRBV7-8 and TRBJ1-2; 8 nucleotides align to TRBD1. Trimming at V came to 4 bases and at J to 6 bases, leaving 7 bases not matched to a gene. The CDR3 consists of 14 residues. Germline values: CDR1 SGHVS, CDR2 FQNEAQ. CDR3 DNA sequence: TGTGCCAGCAGCTCCCCCCTGGACAGGGATGGCTACACCTTC. Protein: CASSSPLDRDGYTF.

The chain couples TRBV5-8 to TRBJ1-1; D may be TRBD1 (5 bases). The germline V gene encodes CDR1 SGHTS and CDR2 YDEGEE. The CDR3 covers 13 residues. The V and J ends lost 6 bases and 7 bases respectively, with 16 bases between them. The CDR3 loop reads CASTPQGGVEAFF. In DNA, the CDR3 is TGTGCCAGCACCCCCCAAGGAGGGGTTGAAGCTTTCTTT.

V and J are TRBV5-4 and TRBJ2-3; tentatively, D is TRBD1 (6 bases). V gave up 4 bases and J gave up 1 base, with 13 bases separating them. The V gene's germline CDR1 is SGHNT and CDR2 YYREEE (reference sequence). CDR3 length equals 15 residues. In nucleotides, the CDR3 is TGTGCCAGCAGCACGCCGACAGGCCGCACAGATACGCAGTATTTT. Translation: CASSTPTGRTDTQYF.

The chain carries TRBV2 and TRBJ1-1; D gene ambiguous. The length of the CDR3 is 11 residues. Trimming took 10 bases from V and 4 from J, leaving 10 bases between them. The germline V gene has CDR1 SNHLY and CDR2 FYNNEI. The CDR3 region has the DNA TGTGCCACCGCGGAGTTCACTGAAGCTTTCTTT. Protein product: CATAEFTEAFF.